This T cell receptor beta chain is from a study of blood T cell repertoires in COVID-19. Study information: Sites across the United States, Italy and Spain contributed samples from acute and convalescent COVID-19.

V was trimmed by 3 bases and J by 8 bases, leaving 16 bases between them. CDR1 is GTSNPN, CDR2 SVGIG, per germline (reference sequence). The CDR3 loop spans 13 amino acids. TCRdb keeps only in-frame clones here, not all; method: immunoSEQ multiplex PCR. The sample shows roughly 170,000 clones, about 86% of them seen only once. Sequenced material: PBMCs or T cells enriched from blood (not recorded which). The chain is built from TRBV30 and TRBJ1-1, with D possibly being TRBD1 (5 bases). The receptor was derived from a woman aged 50 to 60 in a cohort exposed to, infected with or recovered from COVID-19 (not recorded which). CDR3 DNA sequence: TGTGCCTGGAGGTTAGCAGGGTGGGGCGAAGCTTTCTTT. The encoded protein is CAWRLAGWGEAFF.